This TCR beta chain stems from a study of blood T cell repertoires in COVID-19. For the study at large: Samples of COVID-19 (acute and convalescent) were obtained from the United States, Italy and Spain.

Original processing methods: Reference gene primer amplification gave estimated nucleated cell counts. Clones were sequenced by immunoSEQ multiplex PCR, and TCRdb holds only the in-frame ones, with some missing. V, J and clone size were drawn from that table, and D and trimming were deduced from the DNA. The repertoire has hundreds of thousands of clones, 85% to 90% of them found once; the top ten carry under 2%. Germline trimming cut 0 bases from V and 2 bases from J; bases unmatched to any gene: 2. CDR3 length equals 15 residues. Per the germline V gene, CDR1 is LNHDA and CDR2 is SQIVND (reference sequence). Participants had their cohort set by participant-reported clinical history. Cohort 3 recovery required two negative PCRs, clearance, or symptom resolution. This clone was seen more than once but under ten times.

The chain uses TRBV19 and TRBJ2-7; 9 nucleotides match TRBD2. The specimen was PBMCs or T cells enriched from blood (not recorded which). This TCR came from a man aged 40-50 years who had recovered from COVID-19. CDR3 nucleotides: TGTGCCAGTAGTATAGATGCTAGCGGGACCTACGAGCAGTACTTC. Protein product: CASSIDASGTYEQYF.